Described below is a single T cell receptor beta chain sequence and its context. Per TCR library, 3,000 to 4,000 ng of total RNA was used. Reanalyzing the 5' RACE reads, TCRdb keeps one entry per CDR3 protein, without DNA. The sample data list 110,000 to 150,000 distinct CDR3 sequences. These data are taken from a study of monozygotic twins with inflammatory bowel disease. The CDR3 spans 15 residues. Germline CDR1 and CDR2: SGHVS and FNYEAQ. The origin of this receptor is a human donor with ulcerative colitis or Crohn's disease, or a healthy co-twin of an affected twin (not recorded which). This rearrangement joins TRBV7-6 to TRBJ2-7; the D gene TCRdb calls, TRBD2, cannot be checked with no DNA. Source material: blood. The CDR3 sequence is CASSPRTSGLHEQYF.